Included here is one TCR beta chain sequence, with context. The antigen is unknown. V lost 4 bases, J lost 6 bases, and 4 bases stayed unmatched. The CDR3 has 14 amino acids. Per germline, CDR1 MDHEN and CDR2 SYDVKM. Peripheral blood samples of roughly 9.8 milliliters were drawn from each donor. Through a sample-barcoded 5' primer and a J-beta primer mix, a second PCR was run for about 6 to 12 cycles. A template-switch adaptor containing 12 random nucleotides labeled each cDNA molecule. One entry per CDR3 protein results from TCRdb running MiXCR on the 5' RACE reads. The table lists about 1 million distinct CDR3 sequences, less than 25% of them singletons. The data belong to a study of blood T cells in healthy people across ages. Study conclusions and caveats: Versus aged donors, long-lived donors had higher diversity and more naive CD4+ cells.

This same sample was also part of a study on T cells of mothers and their children. This second study says: Every mother produced more than 10 million TCR beta CDR3 reads, whereas every child provided approximately 3 million.

The chain employs TRBV28 and TRBJ1-1; 11 bases are a match to TRBD1. The sequence was obtained from a girl aged 2 to 10 in good health. Sequencing input: blood. The CDR3 nucleotides read TGTGCCAGCAGTTGGGGGACAGGGGGTGCTGAAGCTTTCTTT. This sequence encodes CASSWGTGGAEAFF. The full variable domain, completed using reference TRBV28 and TRBJ1-1, is DVKVTQSSRYLVKRTGEKVFLECVQDMDHENMFWYRQDPGLGLRLIYFSYDVKMKEKGDIPEGYSVSREKKERFSLILESASTNQTSMYLCASSWGTGGAEAFFGQGTRLTVV.